This T cell receptor (beta chain) was observed in a study of T cell responses to AZD1222 COVID-19 vaccine. As for the study in general: Timing groups of about 4 and about 12 weeks for second doses were pooled.

The length of the CDR3 is 22 residues. The germline V gene encodes CDR1 LGHNA and CDR2 YSLEER. Unmatched junction bases numbered 27, after V lost 4 bases and J lost 5 bases. TCRdb's copy holds only in-frame clones and misses some; the assay was immunoSEQ multiplex PCR. The repertoire includes around 140,000 clones, around 89% of them detected once, and 4.5% to 6.5% sits in the top ten. With respect to this clone: Its specificity is unknown.

General observations from the study: Females outnumbered males among donors, who were mostly white British; clonal diversity was possibly underestimated. Spike-specific TCR breadth and depth went up after people got two AZD1222 doses.

The source material was peripheral blood, sampled on day 0 of AZD1222 vaccination. The chain carries TRBV4-3 and TRBJ2-1, with TRBD2 matching 9 bases. This sequence was found in an adult in good health. The CDR3 DNA reads as TGCGCCAGCAGCCGTTGGCTAGCGGGAAGAGGAACCGGTCGGGCCCCCCACAATGAGCAGTTCTTC. It codes for CASSRWLAGRGTGRAPHNEQFF.